This T cell receptor (beta chain) was found in a study of cytomegalovirus exposure and HLA in healthy donors. This clone was picked up a small number of times. PCR used 60 Vbeta primers and 13 Jbeta primers. The data were produced by immunoSEQ multiplex PCR, yet TCRdb's version contains in-frame clones alone and is incomplete. The sample includes some 97,000 clones, about 75% of them seen just once. Germline V gives CDR1 SGHTA, CDR2 FQGTGA. V lost 3 bases to trimming and J lost 5 bases, with 11 bases between them. The CDR3 is made up of 13 amino acids. The chain links TRBV7-3 to TRBJ2-7; D not certain. Sample: PBMCs. The TCR originated in a male donor in good health and CMV-seropositive. The CDR3 coding sequence is TGTGCCAGCAGCTTGAACCAAGAGGACGAGCAGTACTTC. Translating it yields CASSLNQEDEQYF. The full variable domain, with the rest looked up from reference TRBV7-3 and TRBJ2-7, is GAGVSQTPSNKVTEKGKYVELRCDPISGHTALYWYRQSLGQGPEFLIYFQGTGAADDSGLPNDRFFAVRPEGSVSTLKIQRTERGDSAVYLCASSLNQEDEQYFGPGTRLTVT.